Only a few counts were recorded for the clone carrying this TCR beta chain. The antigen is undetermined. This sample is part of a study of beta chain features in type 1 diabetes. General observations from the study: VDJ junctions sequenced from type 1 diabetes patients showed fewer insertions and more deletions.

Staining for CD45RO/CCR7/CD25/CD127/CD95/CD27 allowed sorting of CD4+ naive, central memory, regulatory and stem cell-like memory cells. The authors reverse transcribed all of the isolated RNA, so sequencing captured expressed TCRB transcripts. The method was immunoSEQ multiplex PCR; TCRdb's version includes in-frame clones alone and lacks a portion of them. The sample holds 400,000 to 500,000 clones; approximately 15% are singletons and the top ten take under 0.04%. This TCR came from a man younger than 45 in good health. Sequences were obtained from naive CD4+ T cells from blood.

CDR3 residues: CASSFGLVDTGELFF. In DNA form, the CDR3 reads TGTGCCAGCAGTTTTGGGCTAGTTGACACCGGGGAGCTGTTTTTT. The chain joins TRBV27 to TRBJ2-2; D call uncertain. V was pared by 3 bases and J by 3 bases, with 11 bases between. This CDR3 has 15 residues. Germline CDR1 is MNHEY and CDR2 is SMNVEV (reference sequence).